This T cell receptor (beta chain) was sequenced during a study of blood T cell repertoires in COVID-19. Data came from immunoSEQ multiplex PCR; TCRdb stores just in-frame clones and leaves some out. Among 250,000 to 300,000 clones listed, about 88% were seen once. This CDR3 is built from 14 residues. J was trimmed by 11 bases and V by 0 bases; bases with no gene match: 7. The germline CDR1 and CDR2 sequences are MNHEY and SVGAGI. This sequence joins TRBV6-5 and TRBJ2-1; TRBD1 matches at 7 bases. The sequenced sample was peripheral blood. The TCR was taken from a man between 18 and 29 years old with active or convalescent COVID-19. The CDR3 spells CASSYSTGTEQQFF. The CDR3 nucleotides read TGTGCCAGCAGTTACTCGACCGGGACAGAACAGCAGTTCTTC.